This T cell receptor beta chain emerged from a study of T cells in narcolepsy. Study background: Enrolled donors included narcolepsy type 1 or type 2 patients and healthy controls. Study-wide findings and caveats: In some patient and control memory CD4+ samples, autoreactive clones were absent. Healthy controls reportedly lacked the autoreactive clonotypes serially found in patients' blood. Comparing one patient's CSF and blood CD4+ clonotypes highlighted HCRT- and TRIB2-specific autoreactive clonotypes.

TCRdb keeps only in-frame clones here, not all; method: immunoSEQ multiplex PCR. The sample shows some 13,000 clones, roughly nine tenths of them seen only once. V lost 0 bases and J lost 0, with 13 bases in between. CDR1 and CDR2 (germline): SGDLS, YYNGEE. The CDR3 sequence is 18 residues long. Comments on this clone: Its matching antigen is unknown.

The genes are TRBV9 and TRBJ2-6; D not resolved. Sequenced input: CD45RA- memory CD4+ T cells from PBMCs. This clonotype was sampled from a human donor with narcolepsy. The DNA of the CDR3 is TGTGCCAGCAGCGTAGCTTCCATAGTCTCCTCTGGGGCCAACGTCCTGACTTTC. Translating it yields CASSVASIVSSGANVLTF.